This TCR beta chain is from a study of Ad26.COV2.S vaccination and SARS-CoV-2 variants. About the study: Ad26.COV2.S was injected intramuscularly once or twice, 56 days apart.

The CDR3 has 15 amino acids. Germline CDR1 is SGHAT and CDR2 is FQDESV (reference sequence). The V and J ends lost 7 bases and 4 bases, in that order; junction bases with no gene match: 5. The data were produced by immunoSEQ multiplex PCR, yet TCRdb's version contains in-frame clones alone and is incomplete. In the table there are approximately 460,000 clones, around 89% of which are singletons. Treatment specified: 15 to 20 received Ad26.COV2.S at low or high dose, single or two shots; about five received placebo; per-sample allocation not given. Sample collection was performed on day 63 after the first vaccine or placebo injection. Immunization relied on an Ad26 vector, which expressed Wuhan-strain SARS-CoV-2 spike.

V gene TRBV11-1 combines with J gene TRBJ2-1; 12 nucleotides align to TRBD2. This specimen was peripheral blood, taken in a trial of Ad26.COV2.S vaccine versus placebo. The sequence was obtained from a person between 18 and 65 years old who received the Ad26.COV2.S COVID-19 vaccine or a placebo. In nucleotides, the CDR3 is TGTGCCAGCACCCGAGGGACTAGCGGGTACAATGAGCAGTTCTTC. It is translated as CASTRGTSGYNEQFF.